This passage covers 27 T cell receptor beta chains from one sample sequenced in a study of T cell repertoires in cytomegalovirus infection. One entry per CDR3 protein results from TCRdb running MiXCR on the reads. The repertoire holds approximately 190,000 distinct CDR3 sequences, with approximately 9.7% as singletons. Sequences were obtained from PBMCs. The receptors derive from a human donor in good health (CMV status not recorded). Some clones in this sample may be carry-over from other donors' samples.

This clonotype occurred a few times. The chain recombines TRBV29-1 with TRBJ2-1, with 10 positions matching TRBD1. The CDR3 loop spans 13 amino acids. Per germline, CDR1 SQVTM and CDR2 ANQGSEA. Losses at the gene ends were 7 bases for V and 7 bases for J; bases not matched to a gene: 7. Here the CDR3 reads CSGRQGARNEQFF. The CDR3 DNA sequence: TGCAGCGGAAGACAGGGGGCGCGAAATGAGCAGTTCTTC.

This clonotype has a single count. This chain joins TRBV7-6 and TRBJ1-1; D unclear. The germline CDR1 and CDR2 sequences are SGHVS and FNYEAQ. CDR3 length equals 13 residues. The V gene lost 5 bases and the J gene lost 1 base, with 8 bases spanning the gap. The CDR3 here is CASSTGPNTEAFF. The DNA of the CDR3 is TGTGCCAGCAGCACCGGCCCGAACACTGAAGCTTTCTTT.

This clonotype has more than one count but fewer than ten. The chain combines TRBV27 with TRBJ2-3; 7 nucleotides line up with TRBD1. CDR3 length equals 13 residues. V dropped 8 bases and J dropped 7; count of bases not matched to a gene: 9. Germline V CDR1 and CDR2: MNHEY, SMNVEV (reference sequence). Written as DNA, the CDR3 is TGTGCCAGCTGGTACGGGACAGAGAATACGCAGTATTTT. The encoded protein is CASWYGTENTQYF.

The chain employs TRBV19 and TRBJ2-3; a weak D match, TRBD1 (5 bases). The CDR3 contains 16 residues. Germline values: CDR1 LNHDA, CDR2 SQIVND (reference sequence). Trimming left V 5 bases short and J 4 bases short, with 19 bases between. For the CDR3, the DNA is TGTGCCAGTAGTCCACGGGCCCTAGAAGGGGCAGATACGCAGTATTTT. Its protein is CASSPRALEGADTQYF.

This clonotype was found a few times. The CDR3 DNA reads TGTGCCAGCAGCAGACTGACAGGGGAGAACACTGAAGCTTTCTTT. It translates to CASSRLTGENTEAFF. This chain connects TRBV5-4 to TRBJ1-1; 8 bases agree with TRBD1. Germline-derived CDR1 and CDR2 are SGHNT and YYREEE (reference sequence). This CDR3 is 15 amino acids long. After removal of 4 bases from V and 1 base from J, the junction contained 6 bases not matched to a gene.

V usage is TRBV28 and J usage is TRBJ2-6; 7 nucleotides match TRBD2. The germline V gene encodes CDR1 MDHEN and CDR2 SYDVKM. The CDR3 covers 15 residues. V was pared by 3 bases and J by 2 bases, with 1 base of the junction left unmatched. The CDR3 DNA is TGTGCCAGCAGTTTTGGGGGGGCTGGGGCCAACGTCCTGACTTTC. Amino acid sequence: CASSFGGAGANVLTF.

In this sample, this clonotype turned up a few times. The rearrangement links TRBV27 to TRBJ1-5; D is unresolved. Trimming stripped 6 bases from V and 2 bases from J, with 14 bases between. CDR3 length: 15 amino acids. The germline V gene has CDR1 MNHEY and CDR2 SMNVEV (reference sequence). The CDR3 sequence: CASSRYLEGNQPQHF. CDR3 DNA sequence: TGTGCCAGCAGCCGCTATCTCGAAGGCAATCAGCCCCAGCATTTT.

This clonotype was recorded a few times. This chain uses TRBV29-1 with TRBJ1-1; D is perhaps TRBD1 (5 bases). From germline, CDR1 is SQVTM and CDR2 ANQGSEA. The CDR3 length is 13 residues. CDR3 nucleotides: TGCAGTGGCCGACAGACCTACTCCACTGAAGCTTTCTTT. This sequence encodes CSGRQTYSTEAFF.

This clonotype was seen repeatedly, ten times or more. The rearrangement uses TRBV11-3 and TRBJ2-1, with a tentative D call TRBD2 (5 bases). The CDR3 is 13 residues long. Trimming stripped 0 bases from V and 9 bases from J, with 9 bases between. CDR1 is SGHNT, CDR2 YENEEA, per germline. The CDR3 protein is CASSLDSEVEQFF. As DNA, the CDR3 is TGTGCCAGCAGCTTAGATTCGGAGGTTGAGCAGTTCTTC.

In regard to this clonotype: A single base separates this from a much larger clone, so it may be a read error. This rearrangement joins TRBV28 to TRBJ2-3, with a weak D call TRBD1 (6 bases). Trimming removed 6 bases at V and 6 bases at J, with 13 bases between. The CDR3 is 13 amino acids. CDR1 and CDR2 from the germline V gene are MDHEN and SYDVKM. The DNA for the CDR3 is TGTGCCAGCAGCACAGGGTGCCGGGATACGCAGTATTTT. Its translation is CASSTGCRDTQYF.

The V gene is TRBV18, the J gene TRBJ2-7, with a possible D match to TRBD1 (6 bases). Between the trimmed V and J ends, which lost 3 bases and 2 bases, there was a span of 14 bases. The CDR3 has 15 amino acids. CDR1 is KGHSH and CDR2 is LQKENI in the germline V gene. As DNA, the CDR3 is TGTGCCAGCTCACCCGACAGGATCAGTGCCTACGAGCAGTACTTC. It translates to CASSPDRISAYEQYF.

The chain uses TRBV29-1 and TRBJ1-1, with D unclear. V was shortened by 0 bases and J by 7 bases, with 9 bases between the two germline ends. The germline gives CDR1 SQVTM, CDR2 ANQGSEA. The CDR3 covers 12 residues. The CDR3 DNA reads as TGCAGCGTTGAAGATCTCGCCGGTGAAGCTTTCTTT. Translation gives CSVEDLAGEAFF.

This clonotype came up many times. The chain employs TRBV6-1 and TRBJ1-5; D gene uncertain. Germline V gene data show CDR1 as MNHNS and CDR2 as SASEGT. V dropped 8 bases and J dropped 0 bases, with 17 bases sitting between them. CDR3 size: 16 residues. CDR3 in amino acids: CASGTRAHNSNQPQHF. CDR3 in DNA: TGTGCCAGCGGTACGAGGGCGCATAATAGCAATCAGCCCCAGCATTTT.

In this sample, this clonotype turned up many times. The V call is TRBV28, the J call TRBJ2-3; 13 bases are shared with TRBD2. The junction had 6 bases not matched to a gene; V was cut back by 6 bases and J by 6 bases. Germline CDR1 reads MDHEN; CDR2 reads SYDVKM. This CDR3 has 15 amino acids. The CDR3 nucleotides read TGTGCCAGCAGGCGGACTAGCGGGAGATCGGATACGCAGTATTTT. Translating gives CASRRTSGRSDTQYF.

Ten or more counts support this clonotype. This chain connects TRBV12-3 or TRBV12-4 to TRBJ1-1; D is unresolved. V was pared by 6 bases and J by 3 bases, with 23 bases between. The CDR3 runs 17 residues. CDR3 bases: TGTGCCAGCAGGCCCACCGTGGGGTTCTGGCAGGACACTGAAGCTTTCTTT. Its translation: CASRPTVGFWQDTEAFF.

This sequence joins TRBV24-1 and TRBJ2-7; tentatively, D is TRBD1 (6 bases). This CDR3 is built from 16 residues. V lost 4 bases, J lost 7 bases, and 22 bases lay in between. Germline CDR1 KGHDR, CDR2 SFDVKD. The CDR3: CATSESGTNYREEQYF. As DNA, the CDR3 is TGTGCCACCAGTGAGTCCGGGACAAACTATAGAGAAGAGCAGTACTTC.

V is TRBV6-1 and J is TRBJ1-5, with a weak D call TRBD1 (6 bases). V lost 4 bases, J lost 4 bases, and 8 bases lay in between. Germline CDR1 is MNHNS and CDR2 is SASEGT. The CDR3 contains 13 residues. This chain's CDR3 is CASSGTENQPQHF. The CDR3 DNA sequence: TGTGCCAGCAGTGGGACAGAAAATCAGCCCCAGCATTTT.

This clonotype was counted at least ten times. The V call is TRBV7-2, the J call TRBJ2-3; TRBD1 agrees at 7 bases. Germline CDR1 and CDR2: SGHTA and FQGNSA. The CDR3 consists of 15 residues. V lost 2 bases, J lost 1 base, and 3 bases stayed unmatched. CDR3: CASSLFQGGTDTQYF. The CDR3 coding sequence is TGTGCCAGCAGCTTATTTCAGGGGGGCACAGATACGCAGTATTTT. The full variable domain, with the rest looked up from reference TRBV7-2 and TRBJ2-3, is GAGVSQSPSNKVTEKGKDVELRCDPISGHTALYWYRQSLGQGLEFLIYFQGNSAPDKSGLPSDRFSAERTGGSVSTLTIQRTQQEDSAVYLCASSLFQGGTDTQYFGPGTRLTVL.

This clonotype has ten or more counts. This rearrangement joins TRBV27 to TRBJ2-3; perhaps D is TRBD1 or TRBD2 (5 bases each). Germline CDR1 and CDR2: MNHEY and SMNVEV (reference sequence). The CDR3 runs 16 residues. V was clipped by 6 bases and J by 2 bases, with 18 bases between them. CDR3 nucleotides: TGTGCCAGCAGACAGTCGTGGGGGACCGACACAGATACGCAGTATTTT. Protein sequence: CASRQSWGTDTDTQYF.

This clonotype was counted ten times or more. This chain links TRBV20-1 with TRBJ1-1; no firm D call. Between the trimmed V and J ends, which lost 4 bases and 8 bases, there was a span of 14 bases. Germline loops: CDR1 DFQATT, CDR2 SNEGSKA (reference sequence). This CDR3 spans 12 amino acids. The CDR3 DNA follows: TGCAGTGCTACTTTTGGACCCGGGGAAGCTTTCTTT. This gives the protein CSATFGPGEAFF.

This clonotype was seen many times. The chain employs TRBV7-8 and TRBJ1-1, with a tentative D call TRBD1 (5 bases). The CDR3 length is 17 residues. From germline, CDR1 is SGHVS and CDR2 FQNEAQ. V was pared by 3 bases and J by 6 bases, with 23 bases between. CDR3 DNA: TGTGCCAGCAGCTTCTCGACCGGGACCAGATGGAGGTCTGAAGCTTTCTTT. Translation: CASSFSTGTRWRSEAFF.

This clonotype showed up many times. The V call is TRBV6-2 or TRBV6-3, the J call TRBJ1-2; a possible D gene is TRBD1 (6 bases). CDR3 length: 14 residues. Trimming removed 0 bases from V and 4 bases from J, with 9 bases in between. Germline V CDR1 and CDR2: MNHEY, SVGEGT. In nucleotides, the CDR3 is TGTGCCAGCAGTTACTCGTCAGGGGCCTATGGCTACACCTTC. As protein: CASSYSSGAYGYTF.

This clonotype was seen a few times. The chain has TRBV7-9 and TRBJ2-7; D tentatively fits TRBD1 or TRBD2 (5 bases each). V lost 5 bases and J lost 2, with 16 bases in between. The germline gives CDR1 SEHNR, CDR2 FQNEAQ (reference sequence). This CDR3 region has 15 residues. The CDR3 region is CASSPTATAAYEQYF. CDR3 coding DNA: TGTGCCAGCAGCCCCACCGCGACAGCGGCCTACGAGCAGTACTTC.

This clonotype has only a few counts. The chain recombines TRBV20-1 with TRBJ1-4; D may be TRBD1 (6 bases). V gave up 3 bases and J gave up 0 bases, with 8 bases separating them. Germline CDR1 DFQATT, CDR2 SNEGSKA (reference sequence). CDR3 length equals 14 residues. The DNA for the CDR3 is TGCAGTGCTAGCGAGGGGGCAACTAATGAAAAACTGTTTTTT. This sequence encodes CSASEGATNEKLFF.

This clonotype was detected many times. The rearrangement joins TRBV7-2 to TRBJ2-7, with D unclear. Trimming shortened V by 5 bases and J by 2 bases, and 1 base separated the two germline ends. Germline CDR1 reads SGHTA; CDR2 reads FQGNSA. This CDR3 contains 10 residues. As DNA, the CDR3 is TGTGCCAGCAGCCCCTACGAGCAGTACTTC. Its protein is CASSPYEQYF.

This clonotype came up many times. V is TRBV19 and J is TRBJ1-5, with TRBD1 matching 9 bases. V shed 5 bases and J 7 bases; nucleotides not matched to a gene: 15. CDR3 length: 17 amino acids. CDR1 and CDR2 from the germline V gene are LNHDA and SQIVND (reference sequence). The CDR3 here is CASSFPLWDRAGQPQHF. For the CDR3, the DNA is TGTGCCAGTAGTTTCCCCCTTTGGGACAGGGCGGGCCAGCCCCAGCATTTT.

Regarding this clonotype: Germline is not matched at one junction end, which may reflect a read error. The rearrangement uses TRBV4-1 and TRBJ1-1; D gene unclear. Germline assignment: CDR1 MGHRA and CDR2 YSYEKL. The CDR3 is made up of 14 amino acids. The CDR3 protein is CASSQVTDLTEAFF. CDR3 DNA: TGTGCCAGCAGCCAAGTCACGGATCTTACTGAAGCTTTCTTT.